A single sample gave rise to the 2 T cell receptor beta chains below, sequenced in a study of blood T cells in healthy people across ages. A second PCR, run for roughly 7 to 11 cycles, used a sample-barcoded 5' primer plus a J-beta primer mix. TCRdb independently ran MiXCR on the 5' RACE reads; one entry per CDR3 protein. The table has about 640,000 distinct CDR3 sequences, 40% to 50% seen once; the top ten hold 25% to 35%. The material sequenced was blood. The receptor source for this set is a man at least 80 years old in good health.

This clonotype was seen more than once but under ten times. The chain employs TRBV5-1 and TRBJ1-6, with D unresolved. CDR1 is SGHRS, CDR2 YFSETQ, per germline. The CDR3 length is 15 residues. Trimming left V 3 bases short and J 7 bases short, with 14 bases between. CDR3 amino acids: CASSSDSRPNSPLHF. The CDR3 DNA reads TGCGCCAGCAGCTCGGACTCCCGGCCCAATTCACCCCTCCACTTT.

This clonotype occurred a few times. The chain links TRBV20-1 to TRBJ2-7; 12 nucleotides match TRBD2. V dropped 6 bases and J dropped 7; count of bases not matched to a gene: 10. The CDR3 length is 14 residues. CDR1 is DFQATT, CDR2 SNEGSKA, per germline (reference sequence). The CDR3, as DNA: TGCAGTGCGAAGACTAGCGGGAGAGTCCATGAGCAGTACTTC. Protein product: CSAKTSGRVHEQYF.